The 30 T cell receptor beta chains listed next were all sequenced from one sample in a study of cytomegalovirus exposure and HLA in healthy donors. PCR employed 60 Vbeta and 13 Jbeta primers. Profiling relied on immunoSEQ multiplex PCR, and the TCRdb table lists in-frame clones only, not all of them. The table records approximately 97,000 clones, around 63% of them present only once. Sequencing was done on a sample of PBMCs. These receptors were taken from a human donor in good health.

The chain couples TRBV10-3 to TRBJ2-7; D is possibly TRBD1 (6 bases). Germline loops: CDR1 ENHRY, CDR2 SYGVKD. The CDR3 is made up of 15 amino acids. Trimming removed 6 bases at V and 2 bases at J, with 17 bases between. The CDR3 sequence is CAIRTGTRPTYEQYF. CDR3 nucleotide sequence: TGTGCCATCAGAACAGGGACACGCCCAACCTACGAGCAGTACTTC.

This sequence joins TRBV9 and TRBJ2-5; 12 bases map to TRBD2. V lost 4 bases and J lost 2; bases outside the gene matches: 6. Germline assignment: CDR1 SGDLS and CDR2 YYNGEE. CDR3 length: 16 residues. CDR3 nucleotides: TGTGCCAGCAGCCCGACCGGGACTAGCGGGCAAGAGACCCAGTACTTC. Translation: CASSPTGTSGQETQYF.

A few counts support this clone. The V and J genes are TRBV30 and TRBJ1-2; a possible D gene is TRBD1 (6 bases). Looked up from germline, CDR1 is GTSNPN and CDR2 is SVGIG (reference sequence). CDR3 length: 14 amino acids. Between the trimmed V and J ends, which lost 5 bases and 2 bases, there was a span of 15 bases. In nucleotides, the CDR3 is TGTGCCTGGGTTACAGGGTCGGGGAACTATGGCTACACCTTC. This gives the protein CAWVTGSGNYGYTF.

This clone was counted a few times. J is TRBJ1-1 and V is TRBV5-1; D is possibly TRBD1 (6 bases). Germline assignment: CDR1 SGHRS and CDR2 YFSETQ. The CDR3 covers 15 residues. V lost 1 base to trimming and J lost 6 bases, with 16 bases between them. CDR3 amino acids: CASSLIDRLGAEAFF. Written as DNA, the CDR3 is TGCGCCAGCAGCTTGATAGACAGGTTGGGCGCTGAAGCTTTCTTT. The full variable domain, with the rest looked up from reference TRBV5-1 and TRBJ1-1, is KAGVTQTPRYLIKTRGQQVTLSCSPISGHRSVSWYQQTPGQGLQFLFEYFSETQRNKGNFPGRFSGRQFSNSRSEMNVSTLELGDSALYLCASSLIDRLGAEAFFGQGTRLTVV.

V is TRBV30 and J is TRBJ2-3; 7 bases match TRBD1. V dropped 1 base and J dropped 2; count of bases not matched to a gene: 9. There are 16 residues in the CDR3. Germline V gives CDR1 GTSNPN, CDR2 SVGIG (reference sequence). The CDR3 DNA sequence: TGTGCCTGGAGTGGCCAGGGGGTGGCCTCCACAGATACGCAGTATTTT. Amino acids: CAWSGQGVASTDTQYF.

This clone was detected a few times. V and J are TRBV19 and TRBJ2-1, with 7 bases matching TRBD2. Trimming cost V 5 bases and J 5 bases; bases outside gene matches: 6. CDR1 and CDR2 from the germline V gene are LNHDA and SQIVND (reference sequence). The CDR3 loop spans 14 amino acids. CDR3 DNA sequence: TGTGCCAGTAGTCCCCCTAGCGGCCACAATGAGCAGTTCTTC. It specifies CASSPPSGHNEQFF.

This chain connects TRBV15 to TRBJ2-3; D is possibly TRBD2 (6 bases). Germline V gene data show CDR1 as LNHNV and CDR2 as YYDKDF (reference sequence). The CDR3 is made up of 15 amino acids. Trimming pared 0 bases from V and 6 bases from J, leaving 13 bases between. In nucleotides, the CDR3 is TGTGCCACCAGCAGAGAAGGGACTTTAGCGGATACGCAGTATTTT. Translated, it gives CATSREGTLADTQYF.

This clone turned up a few times. V usage is TRBV27 and J usage is TRBJ2-4, with D possibly being TRBD2 (5 bases). The CDR3 spans 14 residues. The ends were cut back, 3 bases at V and 0 bases at J, with 6 bases in the middle. The germline CDR1 and CDR2 sequences are MNHEY and SMNVEV (reference sequence). The chain's CDR3 is CASSLAGAKNIQYF. The DNA of the CDR3 is TGTGCCAGCAGTTTGGCGGGAGCCAAAAACATTCAGTACTTC.

The rearrangement links TRBV7-3 to TRBJ2-1; 15 bases are shared with TRBD2. Germline lookup yields CDR1 SGHTA and CDR2 FQGTGA. The CDR3 is made up of 15 amino acids. Unmatched junction bases numbered 4, after V lost 5 bases and J lost 8 bases. The CDR3 here is CASSPGLAGGHEQFF. The CDR3 nucleotides read TGTGCCAGCAGCCCGGGACTAGCGGGAGGACATGAGCAGTTCTTC.

The chain joins TRBV6-1 to TRBJ2-7; possibly TRBD1 for D (6 bases). The CDR3 length is 12 residues. Germline V gene sequence: CDR1 MNHNS, CDR2 SASEGT. With 11 bases removed from V and 5 bases from J, the gap between germline ends came to 16 bases. CDR3 sequence: CAGMRNRDEQYF. In DNA form, the CDR3 reads TGTGCCGGGATGAGAAACAGGGACGAGCAGTACTTC.

In DNA, the CDR3 is TGTGCCAGCAGTTTATACGGACAGGGGAGGCCAGATACGCAGTATTTT. This gives the protein CASSLYGQGRPDTQYF. This sequence joins TRBV28 and TRBJ2-3; 9 bases line up with TRBD1. The CDR3 totals 16 residues. Germline-derived CDR1 and CDR2 are MDHEN and SYDVKM. V dropped 1 base and J dropped 4; count of bases not matched to a gene: 6.

The chain has TRBV19 and TRBJ2-1, with TRBD2 identical over 12 bases. CDR1 LNHDA and CDR2 SQIVND come from the germline V gene (reference sequence). This CDR3 has 16 residues. V shed 6 bases, J shed 8 bases, and the junction held 11 bases outside the gene matches. The CDR3 sequence: CASSTPRTSGKDEQFF. DNA of the CDR3: TGTGCCAGTAGCACTCCCAGGACTAGCGGGAAGGATGAGCAGTTCTTC.

The sample holds a few counts of this clone. J is TRBJ2-1 and V is TRBV7-6, with 9 bases lining up with TRBD2. This CDR3 has 15 amino acids. Germline CDR1 and CDR2: SGHVS and FNYEAQ. Trimming removed 5 bases from V and 7 bases from J; junction bases left unmatched: 9. Here the CDR3 DNA reads TGTGCCAGCAGCACAAGCGGGAGGAATGGAAATGAGCAGTTCTTC. This encodes CASSTSGRNGNEQFF.

This chain uses TRBV13 with TRBJ2-7; 12 nucleotides match TRBD2. The V segment lost 3 bases and the J segment 3 bases; nucleotides outside the gene matches: 3. In germline, CDR1 is PRHDT, CDR2 FYEKMQ (reference sequence). The length of the CDR3 is 15 residues. The CDR3 DNA is TGTGCCAGCAGCTTCGTGACTAGCGGGAGCTACGAGCAGTACTTC. It yields the protein CASSFVTSGSYEQYF.

The chain recombines TRBV27 with TRBJ1-1, with 8 bases aligning to TRBD1. This CDR3 contains 12 residues. CDR1 is MNHEY, CDR2 SMNVEV, per germline (reference sequence). Trimming took 8 bases from V and 11 from J; bases not matched to a gene: 10. CDR3 protein: CASRGTGFTAFF. CDR3 DNA sequence: TGTGCCAGCCGCGGGACAGGCTTTACGGCTTTCTTT.

The rearrangement uses TRBV5-1 and TRBJ1-1, with D perhaps TRBD1 (5 bases). The CDR3 is 17 residues long. The V gene's germline CDR1 is SGHRS and CDR2 YFSETQ. V lost 3 bases, J lost 0 bases, and 18 bases lay in between. In DNA form, the CDR3 reads TGCGCCAGCAGCTCACTCCAACGACAGACCATGAACACTGAAGCTTTCTTT. This translates into CASSSLQRQTMNTEAFF.

The CDR3 region has the DNA TGTGCCAGCAGCCCTACTAGCGGGAGGAACAATGAGCAGTTCTTC. This codes for CASSPTSGRNNEQFF. The chain joins TRBV5-6 to TRBJ2-1; 12 nucleotides line up with TRBD2. CDR1 is SGHDT and CDR2 is YYEEEE in the germline V gene. J gave up 5 bases and V 4 bases, and 4 bases lay outside the gene matches. This CDR3 is 15 amino acids long. Full variable domain (remainder filled in from reference TRBV5-6 and TRBJ2-1): DAGVTQSPTHLIKTRGQQVTLRCSPKSGHDTVSWYQQALGQGPQFIFQYYEEEERQRGNFPDRFSGHQFPNYSSELNVNALLLGDSALYLCASSPTSGRNNEQFFGPGTRLTVL.

This chain joins TRBV5-6 and TRBJ2-7; a possible D gene is TRBD1 (6 bases). The CDR3 runs 14 residues. V was pared by 3 bases and J by 4 bases, with 14 bases between. Germline V CDR1 and CDR2: SGHDT, YYEEEE. In nucleotides, the CDR3 is TGTGCCAGCAGCTCATGGGGGCTTCAGTACGAGCAGTACTTC. This gives the protein CASSSWGLQYEQYF. The whole variable domain, filled in from reference TRBV5-6 and TRBJ2-7, reads DAGVTQSPTHLIKTRGQQVTLRCSPKSGHDTVSWYQQALGQGPQFIFQYYEEEERQRGNFPDRFSGHQFPNYSSELNVNALLLGDSALYLCASSSWGLQYEQYFGPGTRLTVT.

This sequence joins TRBV14 and TRBJ1-2, with 8 bases identical to TRBD1. Germline CDR1 SGHDN, CDR2 FVKESK. This CDR3 comprises 15 residues. The V segment lost 3 bases and the J segment 0 bases; nucleotides outside the gene matches: 3. The CDR3 coding sequence is TGTGCCAGCAGCCAGAAGACAGGGGCTAACTATGGCTACACCTTC. Translated, it gives CASSQKTGANYGYTF.

This rearrangement joins TRBV7-9 to TRBJ2-5; 8 bases map to TRBD1. The V gene end was trimmed by 1 base and the J gene end by 5 bases; junction bases not matched to a gene: 15. Per the germline V gene, CDR1 is SEHNR and CDR2 is FQNEAQ (reference sequence). The CDR3 totals 18 residues. CDR3 in DNA: TGTGCCAGCAGCTTAGGGTTTCTGGACAGGGCTGACGGGGAGACCCAGTACTTC. Protein product: CASSLGFLDRADGETQYF. The complete variable domain, with remaining parts taken from reference TRBV7-9 and TRBJ2-5, reads DTGVSQNPRHKITKRGQNVTFRCDPISEHNRLYWYRQTLGQGPEFLTYFQNEAQLEKSRLLSDRFSAERPKGSFSTLEIQRTEQGDSAMYLCASSLGFLDRADGETQYFGPGTRLLVL.

On this clone: The junction differs from germline at one of its ends, possibly a read error. Additional DNA sequences in this sample encode the identical CDR3. This sequence joins TRBV19 and TRBJ1-1; 7 nucleotides line up with TRBD1. Germline assignment: CDR1 LNHDA and CDR2 SQIVND (reference sequence). The CDR3 loop spans 16 amino acids. CDR3 in amino acids: CASTQQGLRGYTEAFF. CDR3 DNA: TGTGCCAGTACTCAACAGGGGCTCCGGGGTTACACTGAAGCCTTCTTT.

The V call is TRBV30, the J call TRBJ1-2; D not certain. Trimming cost V 0 bases and J 8 bases, with 16 bases left between them. The CDR3 runs 14 residues. Looked up from germline, CDR1 is GTSNPN and CDR2 is SVGIG (reference sequence). In DNA form, the CDR3 reads TGTGCCTGGAGTGTACCGGGGAGAAGCCTAGGCTACACCTTC. This translates into CAWSVPGRSLGYTF. The whole variable domain, remainder taken from reference TRBV30 and TRBJ1-2, is SQTIHQWPATLVQPVGSPLSLECTVEGTSNPNLYWYRQAAGRGLQLLFYSVGIGQISSEVPQNLSASRPQDRQFILSSKKLLLSDSGFYLCAWSVPGRSLGYTFGSGTRLTVV.

V is TRBV10-3 and J is TRBJ2-7; 10 bases agree with TRBD1. Losses at the gene ends were 5 bases for V and 1 base for J; bases not matched to a gene: 5. CDR3 length: 15 residues. Germline V gives CDR1 ENHRY, CDR2 SYGVKD. In DNA, the CDR3 is TGTGCCATCAGTTCCCGGACAGGGGGTTCCTACGAGCAGTACTTC. Protein product: CAISSRTGGSYEQYF.

The chain has TRBV28 and TRBJ2-7; 8 bases line up with TRBD2. CDR3 size: 15 residues. The ends lost 5 bases at V and 2 bases at J; junction bases unmatched: 8. The germline V gene encodes CDR1 MDHEN and CDR2 SYDVKM. CDR3 sequence: CASSPRTSGPYEQYF. The CDR3 bases are TGTGCCAGCAGTCCGCGTACTAGCGGACCCTACGAGCAGTACTTC.

This clone was seen a few times. J is TRBJ1-1 and V is TRBV18; TRBD1 aligns across 8 bases. Germline trimming cut 1 base from V and 3 bases from J; bases unmatched to any gene: 7. The CDR3 contains 16 residues. The germline V gene has CDR1 KGHSH and CDR2 LQKENI. CDR3 DNA: TGTGCCAGCTCACCACAGCAGGGGGCCTGGGACACTGAAGCTTTCTTT. Its translation is CASSPQQGAWDTEAFF.

The chain links TRBV2 to TRBJ2-7; 7 nucleotides match TRBD1. Germline V gives CDR1 SNHLY, CDR2 FYNNEI. The CDR3 runs 14 residues. V dropped 6 bases and J dropped 2; count of bases not matched to a gene: 7. The CDR3 nucleotides are TGTGCCAGCAGGAAACGGGACAGACCCTACGAGCAGTACTTC. This translates into CASRKRDRPYEQYF.

V gene TRBV7-9 combines with J gene TRBJ2-2; perhaps TRBD1 as D (5 bases). Trimming stripped 3 bases from V and 0 bases from J, with 11 bases between. CDR3 length equals 16 residues. The germline V gene has CDR1 SEHNR and CDR2 FQNEAQ (reference sequence). The CDR3: CASSFLQGANTGELFF. In nucleotides, the CDR3 is TGTGCCAGCAGCTTTCTTCAGGGCGCGAACACCGGGGAGCTGTTTTTT.

The rearrangement uses TRBV6-1 and TRBJ1-1; 10 bases map to TRBD1. Germline-derived CDR1 and CDR2 are MNHNS and SASEGT. The V and J ends lost 6 bases and 3 bases, in that order; junction bases with no gene match: 1. The CDR3 is 13 amino acids. CDR3 protein: CASRGQGDTEAFF. CDR3 sequence (DNA): TGTGCCAGCAGAGGACAGGGGGACACTGAAGCTTTCTTT.

The CDR3 coding sequence is TGTGCCAGCAGCCCGGGACTAGCGGACTCCTACGAGCAGTACTTC. It yields the protein CASSPGLADSYEQYF. The chain combines TRBV11-2 with TRBJ2-7, with 11 bases identical to TRBD2. In germline, CDR1 is SGHAT, CDR2 FQNNGV. This CDR3 contains 15 residues. V shed 5 bases and J 0 bases; nucleotides not matched to a gene: 3.

The rearrangement uses TRBV30 and TRBJ1-4, with TRBD1 as a possible D gene (6 bases). The CDR3 is 13 residues long. With 1 base removed from V and 17 bases from J, the gap between germline ends came to 20 bases. The germline gives CDR1 GTSNPN, CDR2 SVGIG (reference sequence). CDR3 coding DNA: TGTGCCTGGAGTGCCCCACTGGGGGCGAAAAATTTTTTT. This gives the protein CAWSAPLGAKNFF.